This entry concerns a single TCR beta chain. The target antigen is unknown. This entry belongs to a study of Graves' ophthalmopathy and Graves' hyperthyroidism. Stable hyperthyroidism denotes an absence of ophthalmopathy throughout 18 months of follow-up. CDR1 is MNHNS, CDR2 SASEGT, per germline. The V end was cut by 8 bases, the J end by 3 bases, with 28 bases between. CDR3 length: 18 amino acids. Amplified TCR beta CDR3 regions were obtained using RNA transcripts as template. RT-PCR in the first round used HTBI primers; a second-round multiplex PCR followed. TCRdb redid the calling of the multiplex PCR reads with MiXCR, one entry per CDR3 protein. The sample has over 500,000 distinct CDR3 sequences; about 24% are singletons. Notes on the study in general: Ophthalmopathy progression was predicted with 70.59% sensitivity and about 72% specificity. A model built from 13 signatures distinguished ophthalmopathy from stable hyperthyroidism with approximately 90% sensitivity and about 80% specificity.

The receptor comes from a woman aged 18-29 years with stable Graves' hyperthyroidism. Some clones in this sample may be carry-over from other donors' samples. The sample was peripheral blood. The V call is TRBV6-1, the J call TRBJ2-5; TRBD1 or TRBD2 may be the D gene (7 bases each). The CDR3 is CASATPGGIQGGKETQYF. CDR3 coding DNA: TGTGCCAGCGCAACCCCGGGGGGAATCCAGGGGGGGAAAGAGACCCAGTACTTC.